This entry concerns a single T cell receptor beta chain. Its matching antigen is unknown. V lost 3 bases and J 6 bases, leaving 15 bases between the germline ends. CDR1 is MNHNS, CDR2 SASEGT, per germline. The CDR3 covers 15 residues. This entry comes from a study of beta chain features in type 1 diabetes. Study-level findings and limits: An over-representation of cells with high TCR expression could result from cDNA sequencing. HLA influence on TCRB rearrangement stayed unresolved here. For Type 1 diabetes patients, all four CD4+ subsets carried TCRB CDR3s that were moderately but significantly shorter.

Each of the CD4+ naive, central memory, regulatory and stem cell-like memory populations was sorted via CD45RO/CCR7/CD25/CD127/CD95/CD27. The isolated RNA, all of it, was reverse transcribed, so expressed TCRB transcripts were what got sequenced. Assay: immunoSEQ multiplex PCR; the TCRdb copy retains only in-frame clones and omits some. The sample includes 600,000 to 650,000 clones, roughly a sixth seen only once; the top ten take around 0.1%. This receptor was taken from a man younger than 35 in good health. V and J are TRBV6-1 and TRBJ2-1, with D maybe TRBD1 (5 bases). The sequencing sample was made of naive CD4+ T cells from blood. CDR3 protein: CASSDGQGRVNEQFF. CDR3 bases: TGTGCCAGCAGTGATGGTCAGGGAAGGGTCAATGAGCAGTTCTTC.